This T cell receptor beta chain emerged from a study of blood T cells in healthy people across ages. This clonotype was observed a few times. Primed by a sample-barcoded 5' primer and a J-beta primer mix, a second PCR proceeded for roughly 6 to 12 cycles. One entry per CDR3 protein results from TCRdb running MiXCR on the 5' RACE reads. The sample carries more than 650,000 distinct CDR3 sequences, 53% recorded once. Sequencing was carried out using blood. The TCR originated in a man older than 75 in good health.

The CDR3, as DNA: TGTGCCAGCAGCTTAGCCCACAGGACCTACGAGCAGTACTTC. Translating it yields CASSLAHRTYEQYF. The chain employs TRBV7-8 and TRBJ2-7, with D possibly being TRBD1 (5 bases). Trimming shortened V by 0 bases and J by 2 bases, and 8 bases separated the two germline ends. This CDR3 has 14 amino acids. Germline V lookup: CDR1 SGHVS, CDR2 FQNEAQ. The full variable domain, in which reference TRBV7-8 and TRBJ2-7 provide the parts outside the CDR3, is GAGVSQSPRYKVAKRGQDVALRCDPISGHVSLFWYQQALGQGPEFLTYFQNEAQLDKSGLPSDRFFAERPEGSVSTLKIQRTQQEDSAVYLCASSLAHRTYEQYFGPGTRLTVT.